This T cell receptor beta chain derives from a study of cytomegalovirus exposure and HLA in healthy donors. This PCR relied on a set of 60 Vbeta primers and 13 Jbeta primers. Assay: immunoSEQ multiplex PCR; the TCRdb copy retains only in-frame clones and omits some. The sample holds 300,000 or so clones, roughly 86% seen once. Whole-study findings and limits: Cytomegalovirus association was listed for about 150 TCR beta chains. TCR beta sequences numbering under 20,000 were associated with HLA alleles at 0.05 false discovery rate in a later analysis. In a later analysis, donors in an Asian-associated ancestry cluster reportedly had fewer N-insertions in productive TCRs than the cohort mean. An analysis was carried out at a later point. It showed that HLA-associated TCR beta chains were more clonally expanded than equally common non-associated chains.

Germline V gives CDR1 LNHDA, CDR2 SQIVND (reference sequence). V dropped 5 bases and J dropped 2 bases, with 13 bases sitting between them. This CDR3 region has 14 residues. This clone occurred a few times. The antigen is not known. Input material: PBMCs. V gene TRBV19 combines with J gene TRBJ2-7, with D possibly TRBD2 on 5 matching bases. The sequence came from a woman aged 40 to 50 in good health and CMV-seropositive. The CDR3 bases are TGTGCCAGTAGTCCCCGGACGGGGACCTACGAGCAGTACTTC. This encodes CASSPRTGTYEQYF. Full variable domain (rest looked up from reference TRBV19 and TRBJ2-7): DGGITQSPKYLFRKEGQNVTLSCEQNLNHDAMYWYRQDPGQGLRLIYYSQIVNDFQKGDIAEGYSVSREKKESFPLTVTSAQKNPTAFYLCASSPRTGTYEQYFGPGTRLTVT.